Listed here is a single TCR beta chain. Antigen specificity is unknown. This sample is drawn from a study of PD-1 blockade in classical Hodgkin lymphoma. General study findings and limits: Lower baseline TCR diversity marked trial partial responders and progressors. It was reported that newly diagnosed patients had less baseline TCR diversity than healthy donors.

Trimming shortened V by 0 bases and J by 3 bases, and 9 bases separated the two germline ends. Germline V gives CDR1 LGHNA, CDR2 YNFKEQ. This CDR3 spans 14 amino acids. Time point: cycle 4 day 1 (C4D1), after around six weeks of nivolumab. The patients all showed relapse after autologous stem cell transplantation, while their brentuximab vedotin exposure varied. By magnetic negative selection, CD4+ T cells were purified from thawed PBMCs. Libraries were prepared by immunoSEQ multiplex PCR; TCRdb keeps only in-frame clonotypes and omits some of them. The repertoire holds about 12,000 clones, with around nine tenths as singletons.

Sequencing used CD4+ T cells from blood, obtained before the fourth cycle of nivolumab. This receptor was obtained from a human donor with classical Hodgkin lymphoma. The chain uses TRBV4-2 and TRBJ2-7; D gene uncertain. The CDR3 reads CASSQDEHLYEQYF. The CDR3 bases are TGTGCCAGCAGCCAAGATGAGCACCTCTACGAGCAGTACTTC.